This T cell receptor (beta chain) was retrieved from a study of cytomegalovirus exposure and HLA in healthy donors. The wider study: Of roughly 400 genotyped donors, around 86% grouped in the Caucasian-associated ancestry cluster.

Study-wide points: In an earlier analysis, in some 500 donors, most V segments appeared productive either ~87% or ~30% of the time. It was 150 to 200 TCR beta chains that were listed as cytomegalovirus-associated.

A multiplex PCR was run with 60 Vbeta primers and 13 Jbeta primers. Only in-frame clones appear in the TCRdb table, and some are missing; sequencing was by immunoSEQ multiplex PCR. The profile shows about 160,000 clones, approximately 79% of them singletons. Germline lookup yields CDR1 GTSNPN and CDR2 SVGIG (reference sequence). Deletions cut 4 bases from V and 0 bases from J, with 14 bases between. The length of the CDR3 is 15 residues. As to this clone: Its specificity is unknown.

This clonotype was obtained from a man aged 40-49 years in good health and CMV-seronegative. The genes are TRBV30 and TRBJ2-3; D perhaps matches TRBD1 (6 bases). Sequenced input: PBMCs. In nucleotides, the CDR3 is TGTGCCTGGAATATCAGGGGCGAAAGCACAGATACGCAGTATTTT. Protein product: CAWNIRGESTDTQYF.